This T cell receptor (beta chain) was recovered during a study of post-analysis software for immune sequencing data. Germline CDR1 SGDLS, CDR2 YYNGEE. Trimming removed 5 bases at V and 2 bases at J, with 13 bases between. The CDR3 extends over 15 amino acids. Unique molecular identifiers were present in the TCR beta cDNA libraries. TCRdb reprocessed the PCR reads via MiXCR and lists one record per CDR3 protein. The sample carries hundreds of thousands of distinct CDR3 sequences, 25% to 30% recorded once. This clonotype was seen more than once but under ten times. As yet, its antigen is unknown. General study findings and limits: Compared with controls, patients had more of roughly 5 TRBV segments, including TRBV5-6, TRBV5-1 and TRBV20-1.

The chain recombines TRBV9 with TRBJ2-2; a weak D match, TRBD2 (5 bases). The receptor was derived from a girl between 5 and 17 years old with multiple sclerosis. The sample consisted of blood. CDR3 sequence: CASSGQRANTGELFF. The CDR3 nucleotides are TGTGCCAGCAGTGGGCAGAGGGCTAACACCGGGGAGCTGTTTTTT.